A single sample gave rise to the 9 T cell receptor beta chains below, sequenced in a study of cytotoxic CD8 clonotypes in ibrutinib-treated CLL. Generated by immunoSEQ multiplex PCR, the TCRdb table keeps only in-frame clones and is missing some. This sample has just over 35,000 clones, with 71% found just once. This specimen consisted of PBMCs, obtained at disease progression, from a patient treated with ibrutinib. These receptors originate from a human donor with chronic lymphocytic leukemia.

This clone was detected only once. CDR3 nucleotide sequence: TGTGCCAGCAGCCCCCCCCCGGGACTAGCGGAATTCTACGAGCAGTACTTC. It translates to CASSPPPGLAEFYEQYF. The V and J genes are TRBV11-2 and TRBJ2-7, with 11 bases matching TRBD2. V lost 5 bases, J lost 3 bases, and 12 bases stayed unmatched. Germline-derived CDR1 and CDR2 are SGHAT and FQNNGV. CDR3 length: 17 amino acids.

This clone showed up just a few times. The chain combines TRBV7-8 with TRBJ2-3, with 7 nucleotides matching TRBD1. The J segment lost 0 bases and the V segment lost 5 bases, leaving 8 bases of the junction unmatched. The CDR3 length is 16 residues. The V gene's germline CDR1 is SGHVS and CDR2 FQNEAQ. The CDR3 bases are TGTGCCAGCAGCCTATGGGACAGTCCTAGCACAGATACGCAGTATTTT. It yields the protein CASSLWDSPSTDTQYF.

This clone was counted between two and nine times. CDR3 sequence: CAGSWDRYEKLFF. The CDR3 nucleotides read TGTGCCGGTTCGTGGGACAGATATGAAAAACTGTTTTTT. The chain joins TRBV2 to TRBJ1-4, with TRBD1 identical over 7 bases. Germline CDR1 is SNHLY and CDR2 is FYNNEI. With V trimmed by 11 bases and J by 6 bases, 9 bases remained unmatched. CDR3 length: 13 amino acids.

This chain uses TRBV5-8 with TRBJ1-1, with D possibly being TRBD1 (5 bases). This CDR3 region has 14 residues. V was shortened by 6 bases and J by 4 bases, with 16 bases between the two germline ends. From germline, CDR1 is SGHTS and CDR2 YDEGEE. CDR3 protein: CASTGYRGVTEAFF. The CDR3 coding sequence is TGTGCCAGCACCGGGTATAGGGGTGTCACTGAAGCTTTCTTT.

This clone has only a few counts. The chain carries TRBV28 and TRBJ2-3, with D perhaps TRBD1 (6 bases). The CDR3 has 14 residues. The V end was cut by 4 bases, the J end by 2 bases, with 10 bases between. Germline V lookup: CDR1 MDHEN, CDR2 SYDVKM. DNA for the CDR3: TGTGCCAGCAGTTCGGGACAACACACAGATACGCAGTATTTT. Its translation: CASSSGQHTDTQYF.

The rearrangement uses TRBV19 and TRBJ1-3; D is unresolved. Trimming pared 7 bases from V and 4 bases from J, leaving 14 bases between. The CDR3 extends over 14 amino acids. Germline V gene data show CDR1 as LNHDA and CDR2 as SQIVND (reference sequence). The CDR3 DNA sequence: TGTGCCAGTACCCCGGACCCGGCCGGAAACACCATATATTTT. It translates to CASTPDPAGNTIYF.

This clone was observed a handful of times. The rearrangement joins TRBV5-4 to TRBJ2-5; 13 bases agree with TRBD2. This CDR3 spans 16 amino acids. Per the germline V gene, CDR1 is SGHNT and CDR2 is YYREEE (reference sequence). V gave up 3 bases and J gave up 5 bases; unmatched junction bases: 7. CDR3 sequence reads: CASSSSLAGGLETQYF. For the CDR3, the DNA is TGTGCCAGCAGCTCCTCACTAGCGGGGGGGCTGGAGACCCAGTACTTC.

The rearrangement uses TRBV19 and TRBJ1-5; D possibly corresponds to TRBD1 (5 bases). Germline loops: CDR1 LNHDA, CDR2 SQIVND (reference sequence). The CDR3 is 14 amino acids. V lost 3 bases and J lost 7, with 13 bases in between. The CDR3 here is CASSMWGVRQPQHF. The DNA for the CDR3 is TGTGCCAGTAGTATGTGGGGGGTGAGGCAGCCCCAGCATTTT.

J is TRBJ1-1 and V is TRBV5-1; D perhaps matches TRBD1 (5 bases). The ends were cut back, 3 bases at V and 4 bases at J, with 13 bases in the middle. Germline V lookup: CDR1 SGHRS, CDR2 YFSETQ. The CDR3 is 14 residues long. CDR3 coding DNA: TGCGCCAGCAGCTGGCAGGGTGGAGGCACTGAAGCTTTCTTT. Its protein is CASSWQGGGTEAFF.